A single sample gave rise to the 7 T cell receptor beta chains below, sequenced in a study of OX40 agonist ivuxolimab in advanced cancers. Generated by immunoSEQ multiplex PCR, the TCRdb table keeps only in-frame clones and is missing some. This sample yields roughly 70,000 clones, of which approximately 81% are seen a single time; roughly 0.9% belongs to the top ten. Specimen: CD4+ or CD8+ T cells sorted from blood, collected in a trial of the OX40 agonist ivuxolimab. The receptors originated from an adult with an advanced solid tumor such as melanoma, head and neck, liver or kidney cancer.

V is TRBV7-9 and J is TRBJ1-1; D not resolved. Germline CDR1 reads SEHNR; CDR2 reads FQNEAQ (reference sequence). The CDR3 contains 19 residues. Deletions cut 2 bases from V and 4 bases from J, with 26 bases between. This chain's CDR3 is CASSLSIVALGPNGTEAFF. The CDR3 DNA sequence: TGTGCCAGCAGCTTAAGTATCGTCGCCTTAGGGCCCAATGGCACTGAAGCTTTCTTT. Combining the CDR3 with reference TRBV7-9 and TRBJ1-1 gives the whole variable domain DTGVSQNPRHKITKRGQNVTFRCDPISEHNRLYWYRQTLGQGPEFLTYFQNEAQLEKSRLLSDRFSAERPKGSFSTLEIQRTEQGDSAMYLCASSLSIVALGPNGTEAFFGQGTRLTVV.

The V gene is TRBV9, the J gene TRBJ1-1; a weak D match, TRBD1 (6 bases). Trimming left V 4 bases short and J 1 base short, with 14 bases between. The CDR3 loop spans 15 amino acids. Germline V lookup: CDR1 SGDLS, CDR2 YYNGEE. The CDR3 reads CASSLMGGQNTEAFF. DNA for the CDR3: TGTGCCAGCAGCCTCATGGGGGGGCAGAACACTGAAGCTTTCTTT.

There are a few counts of this clone. The chain employs TRBV11-1 and TRBJ1-4; 7 bases align to TRBD1. The J segment lost 7 bases and the V segment lost 4 bases, leaving 6 bases of the junction unmatched. Germline CDR1 and CDR2: SGHAT and FQDESV (reference sequence). The CDR3 spans 14 residues. CDR3 residues: CASSSRDRSEKLFF. Here the CDR3 DNA reads TGTGCCAGCAGCTCGCGGGACAGAAGTGAAAAACTGTTTTTT.

The chain combines TRBV7-2 with TRBJ2-7, with D possibly being TRBD2 (7 bases). This CDR3 region has 15 residues. V dropped 5 bases and J dropped 4 bases, with 18 bases sitting between them. The germline CDR1 and CDR2 sequences are SGHTA and FQGNSA. This CDR3 is CASSPLAGEGYEQYF. The CDR3 DNA reads as TGTGCCAGCAGCCCCCTGGCAGGGGAGGGGTACGAGCAGTACTTC.

The CDR3 loop is CASSNPGQTNIQYF. In DNA, the CDR3 is TGTGCCAGTAGTAACCCGGGACAGACAAACATTCAGTACTTC. J is TRBJ2-4 and V is TRBV19; 7 nucleotides line up with TRBD1. The CDR3 spans 14 residues. With 4 bases clipped from V and 6 bases from J, the junction kept 6 bases outside the gene matches. The germline V gene has CDR1 LNHDA and CDR2 SQIVND (reference sequence).

The chain couples TRBV14 to TRBJ1-1; 7 bases fit TRBD1. CDR1 is SGHDN and CDR2 is FVKESK in the germline V gene. V gave up 2 bases and J gave up 2 bases; unmatched junction bases: 2. This CDR3 spans 14 amino acids. CDR3 nucleotide sequence: TGTGCCAGCAGCCAAAGAGGGGGCAACACTGAAGCTTTCTTT. As protein: CASSQRGGNTEAFF.

As DNA, the CDR3 is TGTGCCAGCAGCCTCGGGACAGGGGGCTTCGAGCAGTTCTTC. This sequence encodes CASSLGTGGFEQFF. The chain employs TRBV6-4 and TRBJ2-1, with 12 nucleotides matching TRBD1. Germline CDR1 reads MRHNA; CDR2 reads SNTAGT. The CDR3 has 14 amino acids. Losses at the gene ends were 6 bases for V and 10 bases for J; bases not matched to a gene: 7.